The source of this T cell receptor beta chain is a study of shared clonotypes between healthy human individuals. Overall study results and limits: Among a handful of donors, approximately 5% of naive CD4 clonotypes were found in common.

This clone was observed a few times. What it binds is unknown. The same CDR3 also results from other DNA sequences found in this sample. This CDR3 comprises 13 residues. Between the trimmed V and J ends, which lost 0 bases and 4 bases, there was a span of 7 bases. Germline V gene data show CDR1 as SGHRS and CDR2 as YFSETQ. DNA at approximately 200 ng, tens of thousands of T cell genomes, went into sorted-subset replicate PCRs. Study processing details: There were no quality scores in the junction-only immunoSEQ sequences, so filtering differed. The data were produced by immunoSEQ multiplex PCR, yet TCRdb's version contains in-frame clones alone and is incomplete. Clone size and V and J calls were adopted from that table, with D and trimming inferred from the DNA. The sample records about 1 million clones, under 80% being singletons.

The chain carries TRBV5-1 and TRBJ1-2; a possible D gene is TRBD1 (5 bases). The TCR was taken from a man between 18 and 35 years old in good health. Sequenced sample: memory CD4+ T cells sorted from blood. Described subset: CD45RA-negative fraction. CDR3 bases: TGCGCCAGCAGCTTGGAGGGGAGCTATGGCTACACCTTC. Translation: CASSLEGSYGYTF.